The next 5 T cell receptor beta chains were all read from a single sample in a study of T cells in Graves' hyperthyroidism and ophthalmopathy. Template material for amplifying TCR beta CDR3 regions consisted of RNA transcripts. The TCR CDR3 was amplified in a first-round RT-PCR using the HTBI primer set. TCRdb passed the multiplex PCR reads through MiXCR, listing each CDR3 protein once. The repertoire has 300,000 to 500,000 distinct CDR3 sequences, more than 12% of them found once; the top ten carry around 30%. Specimen: blood. All receptors come from a middle-aged man with Graves' ophthalmopathy.

The J gene is TRBJ2-5, the V gene TRBV7-8, with 8 bases fitting TRBD2. With 2 bases clipped from V and 2 bases from J, the junction kept 10 bases outside the gene matches. The length of the CDR3 is 17 residues. Germline V gene sequence: CDR1 SGHVS, CDR2 FQNEAQ. The DNA of the CDR3 is TGTGCCAGCAGCTTAATTTCGGGAGGGCCCGTTCAAGAGACCCAGTACTTC. Translation gives CASSLISGGPVQETQYF.

V usage is TRBV27 and J usage is TRBJ1-4; D not certain. The CDR3 covers 15 residues. Trimming left V 3 bases short and J 8 bases short, with 16 bases between. CDR1 and CDR2 (germline): MNHEY, SMNVEV (reference sequence). The CDR3 protein is CASSLSGSLFEKLFF. For the CDR3, the DNA is TGTGCCAGCAGTTTGTCCGGCAGCTTATTCGAAAAACTGTTTTTT.

This clonotype was counted a few times. One base away lies a much larger clone, so this may be a sequencing read error. The gene calls are TRBV7-6 and TRBJ1-1, with 10 bases fitting TRBD1. Trimming removed 4 bases from V and 10 bases from J; junction bases left unmatched: 12. The germline V gene encodes CDR1 SGHVS and CDR2 FNYEAQ. The CDR3 sequence is 15 residues long. The CDR3 DNA is TGTGCCAGCAGCTCTCCCTCCGGGACAGGGGATGGAGCTTTCTTT. Translation: CASSSPSGTGDGAFF.

The chain employs TRBV7-9 and TRBJ2-1, with D perhaps assigned TRBD1 or TRBD2 (5 bases each). There are 13 residues in the CDR3. Trimming took off 5 bases at V and 9 bases at J, with 14 bases between the two ends. The germline gives CDR1 SEHNR, CDR2 FQNEAQ (reference sequence). The CDR3 DNA reads as TGTGCCAGCAGCCGGACTGGGGGTTTTGAGCAGTTCTTC. Translated: CASSRTGGFEQFF.

This clonotype has only a few counts. This chain connects TRBV19 to TRBJ1-2, with unresolved D. CDR1 is LNHDA and CDR2 is SQIVND in the germline V gene (reference sequence). This CDR3 is 12 amino acids long. The V gene lost 7 bases and the J gene lost 5 bases, with 11 bases spanning the gap. CDR3 sequence reads: CASIAGTYGYTF. The CDR3 DNA reads as TGTGCCAGTATCGCAGGCACTTATGGCTACACCTTC.